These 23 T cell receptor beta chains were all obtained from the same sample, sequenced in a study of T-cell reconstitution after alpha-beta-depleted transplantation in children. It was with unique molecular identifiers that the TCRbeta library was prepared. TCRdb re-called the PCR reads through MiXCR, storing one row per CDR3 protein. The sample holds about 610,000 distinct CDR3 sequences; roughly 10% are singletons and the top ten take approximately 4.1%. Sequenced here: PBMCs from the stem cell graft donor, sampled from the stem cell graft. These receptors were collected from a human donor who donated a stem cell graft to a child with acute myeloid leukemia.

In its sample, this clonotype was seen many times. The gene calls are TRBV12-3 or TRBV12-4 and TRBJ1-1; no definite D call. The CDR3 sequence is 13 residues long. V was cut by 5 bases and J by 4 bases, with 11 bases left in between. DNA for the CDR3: TGTGCCAGCAGTCGAGATACAGTCACTGAAGCTTTCTTT. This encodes CASSRDTVTEAFF.

CDR3 amino acids: CASSSGTRIYEQYF. The CDR3 DNA follows: TGTGCCAGCAGCTCAGGGACACGAATTTACGAGCAGTACTTC. V and J are TRBV5-4 and TRBJ2-7; D might be TRBD1 (6 bases). Trimming took off 3 bases at V and 4 bases at J, with 14 bases between the two ends. This CDR3 has 14 residues. Germline V CDR1 and CDR2: SGHNT, YYREEE (reference sequence).

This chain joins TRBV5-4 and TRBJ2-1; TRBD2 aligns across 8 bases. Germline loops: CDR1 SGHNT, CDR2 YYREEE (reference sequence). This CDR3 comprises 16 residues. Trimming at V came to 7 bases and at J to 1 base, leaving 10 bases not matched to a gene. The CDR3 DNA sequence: TGTGCCAGCGGGAAACAGCGGGAGAGTTCCTACAATGAGCAGTTCTTC. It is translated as CASGKQRESSYNEQFF.

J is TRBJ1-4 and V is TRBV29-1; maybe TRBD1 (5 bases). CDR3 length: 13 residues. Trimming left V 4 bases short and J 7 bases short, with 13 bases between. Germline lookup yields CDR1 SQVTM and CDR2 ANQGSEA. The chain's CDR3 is CSVGRGGSEKLFF. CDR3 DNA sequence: TGCAGCGTTGGAAGGGGAGGAAGTGAAAAACTGTTTTTT.

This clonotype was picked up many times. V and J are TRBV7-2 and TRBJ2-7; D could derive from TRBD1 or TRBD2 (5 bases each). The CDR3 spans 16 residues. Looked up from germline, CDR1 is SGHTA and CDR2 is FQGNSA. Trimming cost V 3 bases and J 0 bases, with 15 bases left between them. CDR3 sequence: CASSFTSGASSYEQYF. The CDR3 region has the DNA TGTGCCAGCAGCTTTACGTCCGGGGCCAGCTCCTACGAGCAGTACTTC.

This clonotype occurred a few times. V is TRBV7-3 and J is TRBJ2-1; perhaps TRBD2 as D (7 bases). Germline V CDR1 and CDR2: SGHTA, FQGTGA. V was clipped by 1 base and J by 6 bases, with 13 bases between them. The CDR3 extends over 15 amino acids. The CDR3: CASSLSKGGGNEQFF. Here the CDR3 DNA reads TGTGCCAGCAGCTTAAGTAAGGGGGGGGGCAATGAGCAGTTCTTC.

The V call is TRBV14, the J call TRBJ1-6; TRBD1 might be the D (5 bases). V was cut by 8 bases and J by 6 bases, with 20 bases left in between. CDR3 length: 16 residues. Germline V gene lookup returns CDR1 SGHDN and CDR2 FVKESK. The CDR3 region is CASQMGTPSGNSPLHF. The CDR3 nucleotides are TGTGCCAGCCAAATGGGGACCCCAAGCGGTAATTCACCCCTCCACTTT.

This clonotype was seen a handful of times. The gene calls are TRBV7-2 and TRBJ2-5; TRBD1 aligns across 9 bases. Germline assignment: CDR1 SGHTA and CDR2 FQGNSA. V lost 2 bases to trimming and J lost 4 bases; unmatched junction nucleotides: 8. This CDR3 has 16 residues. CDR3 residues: CASSLRRQGGGETQYF. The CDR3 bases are TGTGCCAGCAGCTTAAGGCGACAGGGGGGGGGAGAGACCCAGTACTTC.

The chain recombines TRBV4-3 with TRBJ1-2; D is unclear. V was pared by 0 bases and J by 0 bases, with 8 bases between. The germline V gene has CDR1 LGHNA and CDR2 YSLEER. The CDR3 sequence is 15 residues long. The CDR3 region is CASSQDVTANYGYTF. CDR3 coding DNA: TGCGCCAGCAGCCAAGATGTCACAGCTAACTATGGCTACACCTTC.

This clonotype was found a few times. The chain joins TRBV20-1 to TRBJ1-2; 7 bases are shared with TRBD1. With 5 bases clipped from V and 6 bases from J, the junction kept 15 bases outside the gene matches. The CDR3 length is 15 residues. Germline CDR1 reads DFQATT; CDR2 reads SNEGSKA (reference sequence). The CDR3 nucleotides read TGCAGTGCTCCCCGGGGAGGCAGGGGGATCGATGGCTACACCTTC. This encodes CSAPRGGRGIDGYTF.

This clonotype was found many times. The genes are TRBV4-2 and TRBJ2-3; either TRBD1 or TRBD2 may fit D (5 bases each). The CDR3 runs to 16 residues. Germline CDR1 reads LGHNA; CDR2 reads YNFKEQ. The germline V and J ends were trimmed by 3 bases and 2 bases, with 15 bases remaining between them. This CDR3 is CASSHPREQATDTQYF. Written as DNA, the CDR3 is TGTGCCAGCAGCCACCCCAGGGAGCAGGCCACAGATACGCAGTATTTT.

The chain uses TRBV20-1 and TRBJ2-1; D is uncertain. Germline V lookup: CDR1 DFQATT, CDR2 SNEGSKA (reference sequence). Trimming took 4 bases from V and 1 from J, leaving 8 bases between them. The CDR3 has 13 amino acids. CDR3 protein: CSAKVASYNEQFF. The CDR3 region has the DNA TGCAGTGCTAAGGTAGCATCCTACAATGAGCAGTTCTTC.

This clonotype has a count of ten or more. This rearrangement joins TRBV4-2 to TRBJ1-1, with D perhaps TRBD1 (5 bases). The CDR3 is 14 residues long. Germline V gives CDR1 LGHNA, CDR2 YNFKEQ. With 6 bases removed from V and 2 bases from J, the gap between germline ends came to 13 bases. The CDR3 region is CASRAADINTEAFF. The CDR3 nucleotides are TGTGCCAGCAGAGCTGCGGACATCAACACTGAAGCTTTCTTT.

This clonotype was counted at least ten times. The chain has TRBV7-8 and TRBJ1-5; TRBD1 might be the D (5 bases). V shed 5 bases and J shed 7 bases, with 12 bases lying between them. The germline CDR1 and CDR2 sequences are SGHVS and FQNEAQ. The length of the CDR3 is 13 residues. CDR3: CASSEQERQPQHF. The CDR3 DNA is TGTGCCAGCAGCGAACAGGAAAGGCAGCCCCAGCATTTT.

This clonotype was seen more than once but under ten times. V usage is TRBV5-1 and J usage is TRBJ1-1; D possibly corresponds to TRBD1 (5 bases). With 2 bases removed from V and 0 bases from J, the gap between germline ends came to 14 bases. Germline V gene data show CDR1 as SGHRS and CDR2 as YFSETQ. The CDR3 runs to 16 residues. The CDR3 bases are TGCGCCAGCAGCTTTGAACCCACAGGAGTGAACACTGAAGCTTTCTTT. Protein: CASSFEPTGVNTEAFF.

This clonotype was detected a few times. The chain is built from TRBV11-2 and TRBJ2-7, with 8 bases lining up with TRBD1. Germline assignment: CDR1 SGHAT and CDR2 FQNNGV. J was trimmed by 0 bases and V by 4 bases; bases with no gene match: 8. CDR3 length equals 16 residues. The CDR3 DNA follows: TGTGCCAGCAGCTGGACAGGGTTTGGGGGCTCCTACGAGCAGTACTTC. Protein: CASSWTGFGGSYEQYF.

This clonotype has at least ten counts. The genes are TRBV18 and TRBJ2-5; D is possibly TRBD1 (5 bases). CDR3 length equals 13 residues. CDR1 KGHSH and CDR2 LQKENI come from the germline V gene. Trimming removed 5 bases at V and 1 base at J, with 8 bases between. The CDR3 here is CASSSRAQETQYF. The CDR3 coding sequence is TGTGCCAGCTCAAGCAGGGCCCAAGAGACCCAGTACTTC.

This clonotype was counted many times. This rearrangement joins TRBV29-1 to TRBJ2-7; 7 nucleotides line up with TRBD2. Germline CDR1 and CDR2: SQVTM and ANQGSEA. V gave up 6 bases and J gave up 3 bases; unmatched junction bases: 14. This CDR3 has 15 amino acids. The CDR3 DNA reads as TGCAGCGTGGTTCCTTTCGGACTAGGAGGCTACGAGCAGTACTTC. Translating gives CSVVPFGLGGYEQYF.

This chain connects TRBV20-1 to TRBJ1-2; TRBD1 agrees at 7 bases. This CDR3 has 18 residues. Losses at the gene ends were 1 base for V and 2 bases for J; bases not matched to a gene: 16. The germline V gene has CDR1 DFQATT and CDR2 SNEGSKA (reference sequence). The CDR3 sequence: CSARAGGAGQLINYGYTF. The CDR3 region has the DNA TGCAGTGCTAGAGCGGGCGGCGCGGGACAGTTAATAAACTATGGCTACACCTTC.

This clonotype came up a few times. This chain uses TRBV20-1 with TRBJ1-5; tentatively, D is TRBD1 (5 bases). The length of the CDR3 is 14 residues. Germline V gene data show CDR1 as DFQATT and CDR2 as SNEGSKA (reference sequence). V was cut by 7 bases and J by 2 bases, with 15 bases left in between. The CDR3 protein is CSVSGIDGNQPQHF. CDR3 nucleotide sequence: TGCAGTGTATCAGGGATTGATGGCAATCAGCCCCAGCATTTT.

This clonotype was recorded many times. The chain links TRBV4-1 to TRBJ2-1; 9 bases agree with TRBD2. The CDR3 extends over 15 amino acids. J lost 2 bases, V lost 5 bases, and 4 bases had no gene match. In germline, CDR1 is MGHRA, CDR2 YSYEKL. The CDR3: CASSGAGGTYNEQFF. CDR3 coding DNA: TGCGCCAGCAGCGGAGCGGGAGGAACCTACAATGAGCAGTTCTTC.

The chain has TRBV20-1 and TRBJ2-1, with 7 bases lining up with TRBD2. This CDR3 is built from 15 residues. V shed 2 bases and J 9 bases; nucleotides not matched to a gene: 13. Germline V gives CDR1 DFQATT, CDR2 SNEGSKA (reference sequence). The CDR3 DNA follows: TGCAGTGCTAGACTAAGACTAGCAATGGGTGGTGAGCAGTTCTTC. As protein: CSARLRLAMGGEQFF.

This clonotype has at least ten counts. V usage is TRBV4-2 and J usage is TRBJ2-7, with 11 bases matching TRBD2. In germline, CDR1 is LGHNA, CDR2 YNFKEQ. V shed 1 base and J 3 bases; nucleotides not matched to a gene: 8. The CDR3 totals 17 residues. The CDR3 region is CASSQVSGRALVYEQYF. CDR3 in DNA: TGTGCCAGCAGCCAAGTTAGCGGGAGGGCCCTGGTCTACGAGCAGTACTTC.